The 32 T cell receptor beta chains below all came from one sample that was sequenced in a study of blood T cell repertoires in COVID-19. The table came from immunoSEQ multiplex PCR; TCRdb's copy has only in-frame clones and leaves some out. The sample consists of 140,000 to 150,000 clones, 75% to 90% of them appearing once. Sequencing was performed on peripheral blood. The source is a woman aged 55-70 years with active COVID-19.

The CDR3 bases are TGTGCCAGCAGCTCCTCTGCGCGGGAGCAGGAGACCCAGTACTTC. As protein: CASSSSAREQETQYF. The rearrangement uses TRBV7-6 and TRBJ2-5; 7 nucleotides align to TRBD2. V trimming: 4 bases; J trimming: 5 bases; junction bases outside the gene matches: 10. The CDR3 consists of 15 residues. In germline, CDR1 is SGHVS, CDR2 FNYEAQ.

This clone was recorded once. The chain uses TRBV5-1 and TRBJ1-6; unclear D gene. V gave up 2 bases and J gave up 4 bases, with 7 bases separating them. This CDR3 has 14 amino acids. CDR1 is SGHRS and CDR2 is YFSETQ in the germline V gene. CDR3 loop: CASSLTEYNSPLHF. CDR3 bases: TGCGCCAGCAGCTTAACAGAGTATAATTCACCCCTCCACTTT.

V is TRBV14 and J is TRBJ1-2; the D is unclear. Germline V CDR1 and CDR2: SGHDN, FVKESK. This CDR3 has 12 residues. The V and J ends lost 4 bases and 7 bases respectively, with 10 bases between them. The DNA for the CDR3 is TGTGCCAGCAGCCCTTCACACACTGGCTACACCTTC. Protein: CASSPSHTGYTF.

The chain carries TRBV27 and TRBJ1-5; D gene unclear. The germline V gene encodes CDR1 MNHEY and CDR2 SMNVEV (reference sequence). The CDR3 loop spans 13 amino acids. Deletions cut 4 bases from V and 3 bases from J, with 7 bases between. CDR3 coding DNA: TGTGCCAGCAGTTCGGGGTCCAATCAGCCCCAGCATTTT. Protein product: CASSSGSNQPQHF.

The chain links TRBV7-3 to TRBJ1-6; 7 nucleotides line up with TRBD1. The CDR3 is 14 residues long. Germline assignment: CDR1 SGHTA and CDR2 FQGTGA. V was pared by 4 bases and J by 7 bases, with 4 bases of the junction left unmatched. In DNA form, the CDR3 reads TGTGCCAGCAGCTCGACAGGGCGGAATTCACCCCTCCACTTT. It translates to CASSSTGRNSPLHF.

The chain couples TRBV28 to TRBJ2-7; maybe TRBD2 (6 bases). The CDR3 has 14 residues. Trimming cost V 6 bases and J 3 bases, with 15 bases left between them. Per germline, CDR1 MDHEN and CDR2 SYDVKM. The CDR3 coding sequence is TGTGCCAGCAGCTCCCGGGGGAAAGGCTACGAGCAGTACTTC. Translating gives CASSSRGKGYEQYF. The complete variable domain, with remaining parts taken from reference TRBV28 and TRBJ2-7, reads DVKVTQSSRYLVKRTGEKVFLECVQDMDHENMFWYRQDPGLGLRLIYFSYDVKMKEKGDIPEGYSVSREKKERFSLILESASTNQTSMYLCASSSRGKGYEQYFGPGTRLTVT.

The chain is built from TRBV6-5 and TRBJ1-2; 8 bases map to TRBD1. This CDR3 comprises 14 residues. Germline V gene sequence: CDR1 MNHEY, CDR2 SVGAGI. Trimming took 3 bases from V and 6 from J; bases not matched to a gene: 6. CDR3 residues: CASSYVPGGDGYTF. In nucleotides, the CDR3 is TGTGCCAGCAGTTATGTTCCAGGGGGCGATGGCTACACCTTC.

The chain joins TRBV7-9 to TRBJ1-4, with D possibly TRBD1 on 5 matching bases. The germline V gene has CDR1 SEHNR and CDR2 FQNEAQ (reference sequence). The CDR3 has 14 amino acids. Trimming removed 1 base from V and 7 bases from J, with 10 bases in between. CDR3 amino acids: CASSLVGQGEKLFF. DNA of the CDR3: TGTGCCAGCAGCTTAGTTGGGCAGGGTGAAAAACTGTTTTTT.

This chain connects TRBV13 to TRBJ2-4; D is possibly TRBD2 (6 bases). CDR1 and CDR2 (germline): PRHDT, FYEKMQ (reference sequence). This CDR3 comprises 17 residues. Trimming stripped 0 bases from V and 6 bases from J, with 18 bases between. CDR3 sequence (DNA): TGTGCCAGCAGCTTAGGGCCAGTTAGGCAGGGAGGAAACATTCAGTACTTC. This codes for CASSLGPVRQGGNIQYF.

This clone was seen once. The chain combines TRBV6-5 with TRBJ2-1; D is unclear. CDR3 length: 16 residues. The ends were cut back, 2 bases at V and 3 bases at J, with 14 bases in the middle. From germline, CDR1 is MNHEY and CDR2 SVGAGI. The CDR3 DNA reads as TGTGCCAGCAGTTACGCCCCGGTACCCTTCTACAATGAGCAGTTCTTC. Protein: CASSYAPVPFYNEQFF.

This sequence joins TRBV4-1 and TRBJ1-1, with D perhaps matching TRBD1 (6 bases). Germline-derived CDR1 and CDR2 are MGHRA and YSYEKL. CDR3 length: 15 residues. The ends were cut back, 0 bases at V and 1 base at J, with 9 bases in the middle. CDR3 coding DNA: TGCGCCAGCAGCCAAGACAGGGGTAGGAACACTGAAGCTTTCTTT. Its protein product is CASSQDRGRNTEAFF.

V is TRBV7-9 and J is TRBJ2-4; 8 bases agree with TRBD1. The CDR3 loop spans 16 amino acids. V lost 3 bases to trimming and J lost 0 bases; unmatched junction nucleotides: 4. CDR1 is SEHNR and CDR2 is FQNEAQ in the germline V gene (reference sequence). CDR3 amino acids: CASSFGQGLAKNIQYF. The CDR3 DNA sequence: TGTGCCAGCAGCTTCGGACAGGGACTAGCCAAAAACATTCAGTACTTC.

The V and J genes are TRBV3-1 (or the pseudogene TRBV3-2) and TRBJ2-1; D is ambiguous. The length of the CDR3 is 15 residues. V was shortened by 4 bases and J by 4 bases, with 14 bases between the two germline ends. Germline V lookup: CDR1 LGHDT, CDR2 YNNKEL (reference sequence). The CDR3 is CASSPFIMAYNEQFF. The CDR3 coding sequence is TGTGCCAGCAGCCCATTCATAATGGCTTACAATGAGCAGTTCTTC.

The chain joins TRBV20-1 to TRBJ1-2, with TRBD1 identical over 9 bases. After removal of 3 bases from V and 5 bases from J, the junction contained 19 bases not matched to a gene. Germline V gene lookup returns CDR1 DFQATT and CDR2 SNEGSKA (reference sequence). The CDR3 contains 18 residues. The CDR3 sequence: CSASNNILGQGSPYGYTF. The CDR3 region has the DNA TGCAGTGCTAGTAACAATATCCTTGGACAGGGGTCCCCATATGGCTACACCTTC.

On this clone: The junction differs from germline at one of its ends, possibly a read error. The rearrangement joins TRBV7-7 to TRBJ2-5; 8 bases fit TRBD2. The CDR3 runs 16 residues. CDR1 is SSHAT and CDR2 is FNYEAQ in the germline V gene (reference sequence). Here the CDR3 reads CASSFGAAGARETQYF. DNA for the CDR3: TGTGCTAGCAGCTTCGGGGCAGCGGGAGCTCGGGAGACCCAGTACTTC. Full variable domain (missing parts from reference TRBV7-7 and TRBJ2-5): GAGVSQSPRYKVTKRGQDVTLRCDPISSHATLYWYQQALGQGPEFLTYFNYEAQPDKSGLPSDRFSAERPEGSISTLTIQRTEQRDSAMYRCASSFGAAGARETQYFGPGTRLLVL.

The J gene is TRBJ2-2, the V gene TRBV7-3; possible D gene TRBD1, 7 bases. Germline loops: CDR1 SGHTA, CDR2 FQGTGA. V lost 5 bases to trimming and J lost 4 bases, with 17 bases between them. The CDR3 consists of 16 residues. DNA of the CDR3: TGTGCCAGCAGCATAGGGGGGACAGCTGGCACCGGGGAGCTGTTTTTT. Protein product: CASSIGGTAGTGELFF.

This clone is a singleton in its sample. The DNA of the CDR3 is TGTGCCAGTAAAGGATACCGGACAGTCAGGGACACTGAAGCTTTCTTT. Its translation: CASKGYRTVRDTEAFF. The V call is TRBV19, the J call TRBJ1-1, with D perhaps matching TRBD1 (6 bases). V gave up 7 bases and J gave up 3 bases, with 21 bases separating them. The germline V gene encodes CDR1 LNHDA and CDR2 SQIVND (reference sequence). CDR3 length: 16 amino acids.

This sequence joins TRBV2 and TRBJ2-5, with TRBD1 matching 10 bases. The CDR3 spans 16 residues. The germline V gene has CDR1 SNHLY and CDR2 FYNNEI. With 7 bases clipped from V and 4 bases from J, the junction kept 12 bases outside the gene matches. The CDR3 sequence: CASKGGQGQGRETQYF. The CDR3 DNA sequence: TGTGCCAGCAAAGGGGGACAGGGGCAGGGCAGAGAGACCCAGTACTTC.

The gene calls are TRBV2 and TRBJ2-7; 10 bases map to TRBD1. The CDR3 covers 15 residues. Germline V CDR1 and CDR2: SNHLY, FYNNEI. V shed 4 bases and J 3 bases; nucleotides not matched to a gene: 6. For the CDR3, the DNA is TGTGCCAGCAGTGGCGACAGGGGGCTAGGCTACGAGCAGTACTTC. This encodes CASSGDRGLGYEQYF.

This rearrangement joins TRBV28 to TRBJ1-5, with 8 positions matching TRBD1. The CDR3 runs to 16 residues. J gave up 0 bases and V 11 bases, and 12 bases lay outside the gene matches. Germline V gene data show CDR1 as MDHEN and CDR2 as SYDVKM. Written as DNA, the CDR3 is TGTGCCTCCAGGGGACAGGCGGTTTATAGCAATCAGCCCCAGCATTTT. Translated: CASRGQAVYSNQPQHF.

The gene calls are TRBV3-1 (or the pseudogene TRBV3-2) and TRBJ1-2; weak D call: TRBD1 (5 bases). The CDR3 is 13 amino acids. The germline V gene encodes CDR1 LGHDT and CDR2 YNNKEL (reference sequence). The V end lost 7 bases, the J end lost 5 bases, and 14 bases lay between the germline ends. CDR3 bases: TGTGCCAGCACCACAAAAGGGGAATATGGCTACACCTTC. This sequence encodes CASTTKGEYGYTF.

V is TRBV28 and J is TRBJ1-2, with D hard to call. The CDR3 spans 13 residues. The germline gives CDR1 MDHEN, CDR2 SYDVKM. Trimming took off 1 base at V and 8 bases at J, with 11 bases between the two ends. The CDR3 DNA follows: TGTGCCAGCAGTTTATCATTTTTGAGGGGCTACACCTTC. Translated: CASSLSFLRGYTF.

The DNA for the CDR3 is TGTGCCAGCAGCCGGTCGAGGATGGACAATGAGCAGTTCTTC. Protein: CASSRSRMDNEQFF. The chain couples TRBV5-8 to TRBJ2-1; unclear D gene. Trimming removed 4 bases from V and 5 bases from J, with 13 bases in between. The CDR3 contains 14 residues. Germline CDR1 is SGHTS and CDR2 is YDEGEE.

This chain connects TRBV7-9 to TRBJ2-4; 14 bases fit TRBD2. The CDR3 totals 16 residues. Germline CDR1 reads SEHNR; CDR2 reads FQNEAQ (reference sequence). J gave up 6 bases and V 5 bases, and 6 bases lay outside the gene matches. CDR3 amino acids: CASSQGLAGGVNIQYF. The CDR3 coding sequence is TGTGCCAGCAGCCAAGGACTAGCGGGAGGAGTAAACATTCAGTACTTC.

Turning to this clone: One junction end does not reproduce the germline sequence, and a read error may be involved. The chain has TRBV29-1 and TRBJ1-4; D unclear. CDR1 is SQVTM, CDR2 ANQGSEA, per germline. This CDR3 comprises 14 residues. This CDR3 reads CSVEGPKEGEKLFF. CDR3 nucleotide sequence: TGCAGCGTCGAAGGCCCCAAGGAGGGTGAAAAACTGTTTTTT.

This rearrangement joins TRBV6-4 to TRBJ1-1, with 9 bases lining up with TRBD1. With V trimmed by 6 bases and J by 4 bases, 18 bases remained unmatched. In germline, CDR1 is MRHNA, CDR2 SNTAGT. There are 18 residues in the CDR3. DNA of the CDR3: TGTGCCAGCAGCAGGGGGTTGACAGGGGGAAGTTTCCCCACTGAAGCTTTCTTT. It specifies CASSRGLTGGSFPTEAFF.

The chain links TRBV2 to TRBJ2-3; 7 bases match TRBD2. The CDR3 consists of 16 residues. Trimming removed 5 bases from V and 5 bases from J; junction bases left unmatched: 13. Germline CDR1 is SNHLY and CDR2 is FYNNEI. The CDR3 sequence is CASSPTTAGAGDTQYF. The CDR3 DNA reads TGTGCCAGCAGTCCTACTACTGCGGGAGCGGGAGATACGCAGTATTTT.

This chain connects TRBV7-9 to TRBJ1-2; 8 bases map to TRBD1. CDR3 length equals 15 residues. Germline assignment: CDR1 SEHNR and CDR2 FQNEAQ (reference sequence). Trimming removed 1 base from V and 6 bases from J; junction bases left unmatched: 7. Written as DNA, the CDR3 is TGTGCCAGCAGCTTAGTCCGGACAGGGTTGAATGGCTACACCTTC. This codes for CASSLVRTGLNGYTF.

The V call is TRBV6-2 or TRBV6-3, the J call TRBJ2-7; TRBD2 matches at 8 bases. V was clipped by 0 bases and J by 2 bases; unmatched bases: 0. The CDR3 loop spans 14 amino acids. Germline-derived CDR1 and CDR2 are MNHEY and SVGEGT. Here the CDR3 reads CASSYSSGTYEQYF. CDR3 sequence (DNA): TGTGCCAGCAGTTACTCTAGCGGGACCTACGAGCAGTACTTC.

The V gene is TRBV18, the J gene TRBJ1-6; the D gene is possibly TRBD1 (5 bases). The CDR3 has 15 amino acids. Trimming took off 2 bases at V and 7 bases at J, with 12 bases between the two ends. Per germline, CDR1 KGHSH and CDR2 LQKENI. The CDR3 nucleotides are TGTGCCAGCTCACCATTGACCAGGGCAAATTCACCCCTCCACTTT. Translated: CASSPLTRANSPLHF.

The chain has TRBV7-2 and TRBJ1-1; no firm D call. This CDR3 is built from 14 residues. Germline V gene data show CDR1 as SGHTA and CDR2 as FQGNSA. V was cut by 1 base and J by 9 bases, with 15 bases left in between. The CDR3: CASSLVGAVTKAFF. The CDR3 bases are TGTGCCAGCAGCTTAGTAGGTGCGGTCACAAAAGCTTTCTTT.

This clone was counted a single time. The chain uses TRBV7-8 and TRBJ1-3; D is possibly TRBD1 (5 bases). The V and J ends lost 1 base and 0 bases respectively, with 10 bases between them. The germline CDR1 and CDR2 sequences are SGHVS and FQNEAQ. This CDR3 has 16 amino acids. CDR3: CASSLGQSYSGNTIYF. CDR3 sequence (DNA): TGTGCCAGCAGCTTAGGACAGTCCTACTCTGGAAACACCATATATTTT.